This TCR beta chain was sequenced for a study of T cell clonality in common variable immunodeficiency. Notes on the study in general: Common variable immunodeficiency TCR beta sequences reportedly had fewer deletions and N-nucleotide insertions.

As regards this clone: Its antigen remains unknown. The read stops 3 residues short of the end of the CDR3; the missing end is completed from the germline J gene.

Replacement immunoglobulin had been given to every CVID subject for at least one year. Germline loops: CDR1 MNHEY, CDR2 SVGEGT. The CDR3 is made up of 17 amino acids. V was pared by 6 bases and J by 7 bases, with 22 bases between. TCRdb keeps only in-frame clones here, not all; method: immunoSEQ multiplex PCR. The profile covers around 32,000 clones, none occurring a single time. This TCR was sampled from a human donor with common variable immunodeficiency. The sequencing input was peripheral blood mononuclear cells. The genes are TRBV6-2 or TRBV6-3 and TRBJ1-6; no clear D. The CDR3 loop reads CASSQQLAGLENSPLHF. The covered CDR3 bases are TGTGCCAGCAGCCAACAGTTGGCGGGTTTGGAGAATTCACCC.